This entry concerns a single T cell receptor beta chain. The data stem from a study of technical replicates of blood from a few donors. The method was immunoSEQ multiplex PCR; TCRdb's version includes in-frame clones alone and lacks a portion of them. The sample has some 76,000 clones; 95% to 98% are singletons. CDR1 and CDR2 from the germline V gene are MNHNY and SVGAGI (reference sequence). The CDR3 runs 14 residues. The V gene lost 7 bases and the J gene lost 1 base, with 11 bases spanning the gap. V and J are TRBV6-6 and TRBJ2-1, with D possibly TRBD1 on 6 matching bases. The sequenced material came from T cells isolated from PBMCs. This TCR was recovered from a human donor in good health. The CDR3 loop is CASMKGESYNEQFF. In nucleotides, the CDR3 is TGTGCCAGCATGAAGGGGGAGTCCTACAATGAGCAGTTCTTC.